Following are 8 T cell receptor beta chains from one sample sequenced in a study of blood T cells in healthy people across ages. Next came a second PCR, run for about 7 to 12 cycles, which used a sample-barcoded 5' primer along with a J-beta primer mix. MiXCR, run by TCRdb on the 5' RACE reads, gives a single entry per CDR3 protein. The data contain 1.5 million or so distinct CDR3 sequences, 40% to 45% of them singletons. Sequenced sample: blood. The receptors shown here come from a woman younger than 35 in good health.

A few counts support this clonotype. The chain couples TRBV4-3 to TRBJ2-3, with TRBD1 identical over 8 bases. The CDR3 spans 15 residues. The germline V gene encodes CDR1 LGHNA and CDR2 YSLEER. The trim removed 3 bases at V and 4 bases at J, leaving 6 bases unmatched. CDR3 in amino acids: CASSQIQTGADTQYF. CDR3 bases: TGCGCCAGCAGCCAGATTCAGACAGGGGCAGATACGCAGTATTTT.

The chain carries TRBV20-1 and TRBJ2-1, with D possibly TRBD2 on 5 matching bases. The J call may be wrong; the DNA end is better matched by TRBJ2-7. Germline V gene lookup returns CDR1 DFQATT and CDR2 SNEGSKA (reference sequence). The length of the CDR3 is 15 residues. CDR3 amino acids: CSARAQASSYNEQYF. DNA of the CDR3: TGCAGTGCTAGAGCGCAGGCTAGCTCCTACAATGAGCAGTACTTC.

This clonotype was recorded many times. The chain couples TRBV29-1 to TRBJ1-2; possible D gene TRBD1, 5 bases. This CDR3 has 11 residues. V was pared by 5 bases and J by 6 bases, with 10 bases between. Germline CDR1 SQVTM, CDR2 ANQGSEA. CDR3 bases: TGCAGCGTTAGGCAGGGCGATGGCTACACCTTC. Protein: CSVRQGDGYTF. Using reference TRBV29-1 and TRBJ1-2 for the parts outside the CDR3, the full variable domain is SAVISQKPSRDICQRGTSLTIQCQVDSQVTMMFWYRQQPGQSLTLIATANQGSEATYESGFVIDKFPISRPNLTFSTLTVSNMSPEDSSIYLCSVRQGDGYTFGSGTRLTVV.

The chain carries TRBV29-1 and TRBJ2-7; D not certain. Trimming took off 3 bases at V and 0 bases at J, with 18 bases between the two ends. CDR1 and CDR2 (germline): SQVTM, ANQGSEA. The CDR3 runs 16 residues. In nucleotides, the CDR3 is TGCAGCGTTGAGGGTGTAACGGCCTCCAGCTCCTACGAGCAGTACTTC. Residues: CSVEGVTASSSYEQYF.

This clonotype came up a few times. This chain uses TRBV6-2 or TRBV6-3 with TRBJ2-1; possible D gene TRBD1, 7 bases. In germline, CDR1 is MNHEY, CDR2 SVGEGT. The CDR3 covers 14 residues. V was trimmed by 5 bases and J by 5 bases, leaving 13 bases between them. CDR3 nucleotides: TGTGCCAGCAGTACTCAGGGGGGCCACAATGAGCAGTTCTTC. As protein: CASSTQGGHNEQFF.

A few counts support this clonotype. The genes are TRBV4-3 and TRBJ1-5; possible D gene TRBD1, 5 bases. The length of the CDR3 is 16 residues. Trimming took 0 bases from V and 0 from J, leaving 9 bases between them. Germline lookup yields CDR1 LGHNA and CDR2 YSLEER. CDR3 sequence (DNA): TGCGCCAGCAGCCAAGAAGCAGGGCTTAGCAATCAGCCCCAGCATTTT. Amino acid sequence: CASSQEAGLSNQPQHF.

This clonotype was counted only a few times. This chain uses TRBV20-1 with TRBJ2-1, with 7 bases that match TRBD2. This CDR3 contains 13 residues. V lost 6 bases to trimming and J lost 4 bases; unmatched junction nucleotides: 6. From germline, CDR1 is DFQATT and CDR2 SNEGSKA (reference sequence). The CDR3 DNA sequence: TGCAGTGCAACCTGGACTAGTTACAATGAGCAGTTCTTC. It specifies CSATWTSYNEQFF.

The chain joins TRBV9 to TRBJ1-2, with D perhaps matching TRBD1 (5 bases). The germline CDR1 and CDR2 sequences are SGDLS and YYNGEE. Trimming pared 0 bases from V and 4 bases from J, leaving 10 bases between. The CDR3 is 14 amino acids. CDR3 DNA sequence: TGTGCCAGCAGCGTAGCAGGGAATAGCTATGGCTACACCTTC. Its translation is CASSVAGNSYGYTF.